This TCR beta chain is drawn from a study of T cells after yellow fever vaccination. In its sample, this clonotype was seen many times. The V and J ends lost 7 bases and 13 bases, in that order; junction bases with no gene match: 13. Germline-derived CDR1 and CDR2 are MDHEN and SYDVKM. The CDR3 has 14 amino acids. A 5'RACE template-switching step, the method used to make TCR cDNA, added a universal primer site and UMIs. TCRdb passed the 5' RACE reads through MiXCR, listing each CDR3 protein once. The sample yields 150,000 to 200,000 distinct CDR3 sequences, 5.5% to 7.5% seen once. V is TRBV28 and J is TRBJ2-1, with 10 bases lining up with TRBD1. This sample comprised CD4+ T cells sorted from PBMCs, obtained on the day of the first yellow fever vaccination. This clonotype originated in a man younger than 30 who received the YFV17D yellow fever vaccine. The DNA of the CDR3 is TGTGCCAGCATAACTTATGCTCGACAGGGGGCCCAGTTCTTC. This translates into CASITYARQGAQFF. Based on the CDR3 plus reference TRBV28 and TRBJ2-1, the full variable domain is DVKVTQSSRYLVKRTGEKVFLECVQDMDHENMFWYRQDPGLGLRLIYFSYDVKMKEKGDIPEGYSVSREKKERFSLILESASTNQTSMYLCASITYARQGAQFFGPGTRLTVL.